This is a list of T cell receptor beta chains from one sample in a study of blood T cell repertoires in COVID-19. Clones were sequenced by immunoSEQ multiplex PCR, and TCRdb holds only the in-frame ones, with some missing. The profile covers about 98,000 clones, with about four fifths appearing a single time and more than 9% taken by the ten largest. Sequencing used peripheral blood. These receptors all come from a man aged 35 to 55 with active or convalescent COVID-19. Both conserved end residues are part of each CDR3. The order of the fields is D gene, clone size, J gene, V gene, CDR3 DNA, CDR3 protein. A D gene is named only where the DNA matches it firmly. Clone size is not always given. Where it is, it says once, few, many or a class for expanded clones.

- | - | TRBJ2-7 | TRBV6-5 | TGTGCCAGCAGTTACCCAGGGTCTTACGAGCAGTACTTC | CASSYPGSYEQYF
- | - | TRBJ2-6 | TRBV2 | TGTGCCAGCAGGAGAGGGGGCTCTGGGGCCAACGTCCTGACTTTC | CASRRGGSGANVLTF
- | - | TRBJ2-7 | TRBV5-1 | TGCGCCAGCAGCTTAGGTTTGGGGAGCACCTACGAGCAGTACTTC | CASSLGLGSTYEQYF
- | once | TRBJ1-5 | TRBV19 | TGTGCCAGTAGTATAGATGGAGGGCAGCCCCAGCATTTT | CASSIDGGQPQHF
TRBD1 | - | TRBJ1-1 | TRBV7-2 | TGTGCCAGCAGCTTAATGGCTGGGACAGGCACTGAAGCTTTCTTT | CASSLMAGTGTEAFF
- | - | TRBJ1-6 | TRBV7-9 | TGTGCCAGCAGCTTACGGGGTAACGATTCACCCCTCCACTTT | CASSLRGNDSPLHF
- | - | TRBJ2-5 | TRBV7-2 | TGTGCCAGCAGCCCACCAAACAGGGAGGAGACCCAGTACTTC | CASSPPNREETQYF
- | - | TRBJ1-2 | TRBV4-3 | TGCGCCAGCAGCCAAGCAGGGTTGGGCGGCTACACCTTC | CASSQAGLGGYTF
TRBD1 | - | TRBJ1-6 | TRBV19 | TGTGCCAGTAGTATCGGGACAGGGAATTCACCCCTCCACTTT | CASSIGTGNSPLHF
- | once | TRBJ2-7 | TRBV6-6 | TGTGCCAGCAGTTCGTCGGACATATTCGCCGAGCAGTACTTC | CASSSSDIFAEQYF
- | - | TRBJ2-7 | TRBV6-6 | TGTGCCAGCAGTACTGGGCTAGGGAGGAACGAGCAGTACTTC | CASSTGLGRNEQYF
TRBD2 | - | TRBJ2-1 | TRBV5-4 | TGTGCCAGCAGCTTGCAGTGGGGGGGCTACAATGAGCAGTTCTTC | CASSLQWGGYNEQFF
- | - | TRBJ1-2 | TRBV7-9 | TGTGCCAGCAGCTTAGCTCTCAGGGCTGGCTATGGCTACACCTTC | CASSLALRAGYGYTF
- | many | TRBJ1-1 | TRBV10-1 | TGCGCCAGCAGTGCCGGAACGGGACAAGAGAACACTGAAGCTTTCTTT | CASSAGTGQENTEAFF
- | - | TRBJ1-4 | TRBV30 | TGTGCCTGGAGTGCTTCTTCAACTAATGAAAAACTGTTTTTT | CAWSASSTNEKLFF
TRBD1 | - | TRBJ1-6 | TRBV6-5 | TGTGCCACCACGGGACAGGTTTATAATTCACCCCTCCACTTT | CATTGQVYNSPLHF